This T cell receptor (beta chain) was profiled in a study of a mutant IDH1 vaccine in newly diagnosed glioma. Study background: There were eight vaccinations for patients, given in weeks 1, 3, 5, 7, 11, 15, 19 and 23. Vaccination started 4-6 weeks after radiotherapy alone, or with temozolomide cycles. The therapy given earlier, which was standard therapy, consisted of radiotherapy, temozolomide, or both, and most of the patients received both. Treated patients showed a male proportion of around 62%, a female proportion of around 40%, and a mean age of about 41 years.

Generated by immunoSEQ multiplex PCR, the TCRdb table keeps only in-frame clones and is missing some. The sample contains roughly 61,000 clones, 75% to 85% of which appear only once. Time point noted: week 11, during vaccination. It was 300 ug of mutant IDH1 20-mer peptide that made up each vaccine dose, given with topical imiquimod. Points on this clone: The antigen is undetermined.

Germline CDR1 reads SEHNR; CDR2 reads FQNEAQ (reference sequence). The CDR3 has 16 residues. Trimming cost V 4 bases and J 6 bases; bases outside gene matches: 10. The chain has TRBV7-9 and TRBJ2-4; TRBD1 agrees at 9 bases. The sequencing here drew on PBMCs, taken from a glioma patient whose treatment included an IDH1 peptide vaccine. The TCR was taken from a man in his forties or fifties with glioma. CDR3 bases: TGTGCCAGCAGCTCCTGGACAGGGGCCAGCGGAAACATTCAGTACTTC. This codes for CASSSWTGASGNIQYF.